Listed here are 20 T cell receptor beta chains from one sample, sequenced in a study of T cell responses to AZD1222 COVID-19 vaccine. Assay used: immunoSEQ multiplex PCR; TCRdb lists only in-frame clones, some missing. Seen here are 200,000 or so clones, 85% to 95% observed once, and the top ten hold roughly 1%. The specimen comprised peripheral blood, sampled on day 0 of MenACWY control vaccination. The source of these receptors is an adult in good health.

This clone was seen only once. The rearrangement joins TRBV5-5 to TRBJ1-6, with unresolved D. The germline V gene encodes CDR1 SGHKS and CDR2 YYEKEE (reference sequence). V lost 2 bases and J 10 bases, leaving 7 bases between the germline ends. The CDR3 totals 12 residues. The CDR3 DNA is TGTGCCAGCAGCTTCGGTAGGTCACCCCTCCACTTT. It translates to CASSFGRSPLHF.

The chain uses TRBV30 and TRBJ1-5, with no clear D. CDR3 length: 14 residues. Between the trimmed V and J ends, which lost 1 base and 0 bases, there was a span of 7 bases. CDR1 and CDR2 (germline): GTSNPN, SVGIG (reference sequence). The CDR3 bases are TGTGCCTGGAGTGGTGACGGTAGCAATCAGCCCCAGCATTTT. Residues: CAWSGDGSNQPQHF.

This chain joins TRBV18 and TRBJ2-1; D ambiguous. Trimming pared 3 bases from V and 7 bases from J, leaving 13 bases between. The germline V gene has CDR1 KGHSH and CDR2 LQKENI. CDR3 length: 14 residues. Here the CDR3 reads CASSPGWSGNEQFF. CDR3 bases: TGTGCCAGCTCACCGGGGTGGTCTGGGAATGAGCAGTTCTTC.

V gene TRBV7-8 combines with J gene TRBJ2-2; 7 bases are a match to TRBD1. J lost 1 base, V lost 5 bases, and 1 base had no gene match. The CDR3 runs to 14 residues. CDR1 is SGHVS and CDR2 is FQNEAQ in the germline V gene. In nucleotides, the CDR3 is TGTGCCAGCAGCCGGACAGGGAACACCGGGGAGCTGTTTTTT. Protein: CASSRTGNTGELFF.

The chain joins TRBV30 to TRBJ1-5; D remains unclear. V was clipped by 0 bases and J by 1 base, with 13 bases between them. Germline V gene data show CDR1 as GTSNPN and CDR2 as SVGIG (reference sequence). The CDR3 runs to 16 residues. CDR3 sequence reads: CAWSVPQVVSNQPQHF. DNA of the CDR3: TGTGCCTGGAGTGTACCCCAGGTCGTCAGCAATCAGCCCCAGCATTTT.

This chain joins TRBV13 and TRBJ1-6; 8 bases line up with TRBD1. Per the germline V gene, CDR1 is PRHDT and CDR2 is FYEKMQ (reference sequence). V lost 4 bases and J lost 10; bases outside the gene matches: 6. The CDR3 spans 14 residues. CDR3: CASSSTGDYSPLHF. CDR3 DNA sequence: TGTGCCAGCAGCTCGACAGGGGATTACTCACCCCTCCACTTT.

The chain employs TRBV18 and TRBJ1-4; D remains ambiguous. This CDR3 contains 16 residues. V gave up 3 bases and J gave up 7 bases, with 18 bases separating them. Germline CDR1 KGHSH, CDR2 LQKENI. The chain's CDR3 is CASSPTWVGRSEKLFF. The DNA for the CDR3 is TGTGCCAGCTCACCTACGTGGGTAGGGCGCTCTGAAAAACTGTTTTTT.

The chain is built from TRBV19 and TRBJ1-5; the D is unclear. The germline gives CDR1 LNHDA, CDR2 SQIVND (reference sequence). The CDR3 sequence is 15 residues long. Trimming cost V 1 base and J 2 bases, with 9 bases left between them. The CDR3 coding sequence is TGTGCCAGTAGTATAGCGGCGGTCGGCAATCAGCCCCAGCATTTT. Amino acids: CASSIAAVGNQPQHF.

This chain uses TRBV7-6 with TRBJ1-5, with D perhaps TRBD1 (5 bases). The CDR3 is 17 residues long. CDR1 is SGHVS, CDR2 FNYEAQ, per germline. Trimming took off 2 bases at V and 3 bases at J, with 17 bases between the two ends. The CDR3 DNA reads TGTGCCAGCAGCTTACTCACCGGGACGGCTGTCAATCAGCCCCAGCATTTT. This translates into CASSLLTGTAVNQPQHF.

This clone was seen only once. The chain is built from TRBV28 and TRBJ1-2; no definite D call. CDR1 and CDR2 (germline): MDHEN, SYDVKM. V gave up 6 bases and J gave up 0 bases, with 11 bases separating them. The CDR3 totals 14 residues. CDR3 bases: TGTGCCAGCAGCCCGGAGTTAGCTAACTATGGCTACACCTTC. It is translated as CASSPELANYGYTF.

The chain links TRBV7-2 to TRBJ1-2; a weak D match, TRBD1 (5 bases). Germline V gene sequence: CDR1 SGHTA, CDR2 FQGNSA. The CDR3 runs 13 residues. The V end was cut by 5 bases, the J end by 7 bases, with 14 bases between. The CDR3 DNA follows: TGTGCCAGCAGCGAAAGGGGCGTCGGTGGCTACACCTTC. Its protein product is CASSERGVGGYTF.

V usage is TRBV6-5 and J usage is TRBJ2-5; TRBD1 aligns across 8 bases. CDR3 length: 15 residues. CDR1 is MNHEY and CDR2 is SVGAGI in the germline V gene. The V and J ends lost 5 bases and 3 bases, in that order; junction bases with no gene match: 8. CDR3 DNA: TGTGCCAGCAGTCCTCCCGGGACAGGCGAAGAGACCCAGTACTTC. Amino acid sequence: CASSPPGTGEETQYF.

A few counts support this clone. The chain combines TRBV28 with TRBJ1-5; possible D gene TRBD1, 6 bases. Trimming removed 3 bases from V and 6 bases from J, with 9 bases in between. The germline CDR1 and CDR2 sequences are MDHEN and SYDVKM. The CDR3 totals 13 residues. CDR3 nucleotide sequence: TGTGCCAGCAGTTTCGGCAGGGGTCAGCCCCAGCATTTT. Encoded protein: CASSFGRGQPQHF.

The genes are TRBV28 and TRBJ1-3; tentatively, D is TRBD1 (6 bases). This CDR3 has 16 amino acids. Trimming took 4 bases from V and 0 from J, leaving 13 bases between them. The V gene's germline CDR1 is MDHEN and CDR2 SYDVKM. In DNA form, the CDR3 reads TGTGCCAGCAGTTCTCCGGGACACAGCTCTGGAAACACCATATATTTT. As protein: CASSSPGHSSGNTIYF.

The chain recombines TRBV12-3 or TRBV12-4 with TRBJ1-5; D remains ambiguous. The CDR3 consists of 13 residues. Trimming removed 3 bases at V and 4 bases at J, with 7 bases between. The CDR3 region is CASSFSLNQPQHF. The CDR3 DNA reads TGTGCCAGCAGTTTCTCTTTAAATCAGCCCCAGCATTTT.

The V call is TRBV5-4, the J call TRBJ2-1, with 7 bases identical to TRBD2. The CDR3 loop spans 16 amino acids. V was pared by 4 bases and J by 0 bases, with 7 bases of the junction left unmatched. CDR1 and CDR2 from the germline V gene are SGHNT and YYREEE (reference sequence). The CDR3 spells CASSASGDPSYNEQFF. Written as DNA, the CDR3 is TGTGCCAGCAGCGCCAGCGGGGACCCCTCCTACAATGAGCAGTTCTTC.

J is TRBJ2-5 and V is TRBV5-1; the D gene is possibly TRBD2 (7 bases). Deletions cut 4 bases from V and 1 base from J, with 17 bases between. Germline CDR1 SGHRS, CDR2 YFSETQ. This CDR3 has 16 residues. In DNA, the CDR3 is TGCGCCAGCAGCCCTGGCGGGGGAGGGGGCCAAGAGACCCAGTACTTC. It codes for CASSPGGGGGQETQYF.

The chain recombines TRBV5-4 with TRBJ2-1, with a possible D match to TRBD1 (6 bases). The ends were cut back, 4 bases at V and 10 bases at J, with 15 bases in the middle. Germline CDR1 is SGHNT and CDR2 is YYREEE (reference sequence). There are 13 residues in the CDR3. CDR3 amino acids: CASSPPGDGEQFF. The CDR3 nucleotides are TGTGCCAGCAGCCCTCCAGGGGATGGGGAGCAGTTCTTC.

The chain uses TRBV28 and TRBJ1-1; the D gene is possibly TRBD1 (6 bases). With 2 bases removed from V and 4 bases from J, the gap between germline ends came to 14 bases. The CDR3 is 15 amino acids. Per the germline V gene, CDR1 is MDHEN and CDR2 is SYDVKM. The CDR3 is CASSLEGVTATEAFF. Written as DNA, the CDR3 is TGTGCCAGCAGTTTAGAGGGGGTTACGGCCACTGAAGCTTTCTTT.

This sequence joins TRBV4-2 and TRBJ2-2; tentative D call: TRBD2 (7 bases). Trimming cost V 1 base and J 4 bases, with 19 bases left between them. Germline CDR1 is LGHNA and CDR2 is YNFKEQ. The CDR3 extends over 18 amino acids. This CDR3 is CASSQVMGGATATGELFF. CDR3 coding DNA: TGTGCCAGCAGCCAAGTCATGGGGGGGGCTACGGCCACCGGGGAGCTGTTTTTT.